Reported below is one T cell receptor (beta chain). Its antigen is undetermined. Profiling relied on immunoSEQ multiplex PCR, and the TCRdb table lists in-frame clones only, not all of them. This table holds approximately 84,000 clones, 75% to 90% found once. It was second doses at about 4 or about 12 weeks that were pooled. The data stem from a study of T cell responses to AZD1222 COVID-19 vaccine. Study results and caveats: Clonal diversity may have been underestimated in mostly white British donors. No day 14 peak samples; only post-peak repertoires were characterized. An increase in Spike-specific TCR breadth and depth was observed after two AZD1222 doses.

The CDR3 loop spans 15 amino acids. Trimming took 6 bases from V and 1 from J; bases not matched to a gene: 4. Germline CDR1 LGHNT, CDR2 FRNRAP. The receptor comes from an adult who received the AZD1222 COVID-19 vaccine. Sequenced here: peripheral blood, sampled 28 days after the second AZD1222 dose. The V gene is TRBV12-5, the J gene TRBJ2-2; 8 bases agree with TRBD1. CDR3 bases: TGTGCTAGTGGCCTGGGACAGGTGAACACCGGGGAGCTGTTTTTT. Amino acids: CASGLGQVNTGELFF.